Below are 2 T cell receptor beta chains sequenced from a single sample in a study of PD-L1 blockade in urothelial cancer. The data were produced by immunoSEQ multiplex PCR, yet TCRdb's version contains in-frame clones alone and is incomplete. The sample carries more than 15,000 clones, around 90% recorded once. The specimen was PBMCs, collected around atezolizumab (anti-PD-L1) treatment. The receptors derive from a man in his fifties with urothelial cancer.

The chain carries TRBV19 and TRBJ2-1; TRBD1 agrees at 12 bases. Germline CDR1 and CDR2: LNHDA and SQIVND (reference sequence). The V segment lost 5 bases and the J segment 4 bases; nucleotides outside the gene matches: 6. This CDR3 has 16 amino acids. CDR3 coding DNA: TGTGCCAGTAGTGCCCGGGACAGGGGGCCGTACAATGAGCAGTTCTTC. It encodes CASSARDRGPYNEQFF. Using reference TRBV19 and TRBJ2-1 for the parts outside the CDR3, the full variable domain is DGGITQSPKYLFRKEGQNVTLSCEQNLNHDAMYWYRQDPGQGLRLIYYSQIVNDFQKGDIAEGYSVSREKKESFPLTVTSAQKNPTAFYLCASSARDRGPYNEQFFGPGTRLTVL.

The V call is TRBV6-6, the J call TRBJ2-5; 7 nucleotides line up with TRBD1. CDR1 is MNHNY, CDR2 SVGAGI, per germline (reference sequence). The V gene end was trimmed by 7 bases and the J gene end by 1 base; junction bases not matched to a gene: 3. This CDR3 region has 13 residues. The CDR3 region has the DNA TGTGCCAGCATCGACAGGGTCCAAGAGACCCAGTACTTC. Protein product: CASIDRVQETQYF.